Below, 16 T cell receptor beta chains from the same sample are listed, as sequenced in a study of blood T cell repertoires in COVID-19. Here immunoSEQ multiplex PCR was the method, and the copy in TCRdb shows in-frame clones only, minus some. The sample carries approximately 15,000 clones, approximately 86% recorded once. The sequenced sample was peripheral blood. The receptors were sampled from a man between 50 and 59 years old with active COVID-19.

The rearrangement joins TRBV27 to TRBJ2-1, with 10 bases matching TRBD1. Trimming took 5 bases from V and 4 from J; bases not matched to a gene: 8. This CDR3 spans 16 amino acids. Germline CDR1 reads MNHEY; CDR2 reads SMNVEV (reference sequence). The CDR3 reads CASSREWDRGYNEQFF. The DNA for the CDR3 is TGTGCCAGCAGTCGAGAATGGGACAGGGGATACAATGAGCAGTTCTTC.

This clone has a single count. The chain uses TRBV5-1 and TRBJ1-1; perhaps TRBD1 as D (5 bases). Between the trimmed V and J ends, which lost 1 base and 1 base, there was a span of 17 bases. Germline-derived CDR1 and CDR2 are SGHRS and YFSETQ. This CDR3 spans 17 amino acids. CDR3 region: CASSLIQAGLGNTEAFF. The CDR3 DNA sequence: TGCGCCAGCAGCTTGATACAGGCAGGGCTTGGGAACACTGAAGCTTTCTTT.

The rearrangement joins TRBV27 to TRBJ1-5, with D possibly TRBD1 on 5 matching bases. Trimming pared 3 bases from V and 5 bases from J, leaving 17 bases between. The CDR3 sequence is 16 residues long. Germline lookup yields CDR1 MNHEY and CDR2 SMNVEV (reference sequence). In nucleotides, the CDR3 is TGTGCCAGCAGTTTCTTGGGGGGGTCCGCGGATCAGCCCCAGCATTTT. Amino acid sequence: CASSFLGGSADQPQHF.

This chain joins TRBV5-1 and TRBJ2-7; TRBD2 aligns across 8 bases. Germline trimming cut 4 bases from V and 0 bases from J; bases unmatched to any gene: 12. Germline V lookup: CDR1 SGHRS, CDR2 YFSETQ. The CDR3 is 17 residues long. As DNA, the CDR3 is TGCGCCAGCAGCCAGGCTGGGAGCGGGAGTTACTCCTACGAGCAGTACTTC. It yields the protein CASSQAGSGSYSYEQYF.

The V and J genes are TRBV6-2 or TRBV6-3 and TRBJ2-7, with TRBD2 matching over 8 bases. The CDR3 runs 15 residues. V shed 5 bases and J 6 bases; nucleotides not matched to a gene: 12. Germline V CDR1 and CDR2: MNHEY, SVGEGT. CDR3 nucleotide sequence: TGTGCCAGCAGTCCGCGGGGGACTAGAGGGTCCGAGCAGTACTTC. Translating gives CASSPRGTRGSEQYF.

The rearrangement joins TRBV5-6 to TRBJ2-5, with 9 bases identical to TRBD1. V lost 1 base to trimming and J lost 5 bases; unmatched junction nucleotides: 9. Germline-derived CDR1 and CDR2 are SGHDT and YYEEEE. The CDR3 has 16 amino acids. CDR3 loop: CASSLRMTGGRETQYF. The CDR3 bases are TGTGCCAGCAGCTTGAGGATGACAGGGGGTCGGGAGACCCAGTACTTC.

This chain links TRBV5-1 with TRBJ2-7; the D gene is possibly TRBD2 (6 bases). V gave up 0 bases and J gave up 3 bases, with 10 bases separating them. The CDR3 covers 14 residues. Germline CDR1 is SGHRS and CDR2 is YFSETQ. In DNA form, the CDR3 reads TGCGCCAGCAGCTTGGATGGTAGCGGCTACGAGCAGTACTTC. This translates into CASSLDGSGYEQYF.

The chain has TRBV11-2 and TRBJ2-5, with 8 bases lining up with TRBD1. J was trimmed by 5 bases and V by 5 bases; bases with no gene match: 13. Germline assignment: CDR1 SGHAT and CDR2 FQNNGV. The CDR3 extends over 16 amino acids. CDR3 residues: CASSTYRQGAEETQYF. In nucleotides, the CDR3 is TGTGCCAGCAGCACTTATAGGCAGGGGGCGGAGGAGACCCAGTACTTC.

In this sample, this clone turned up a few times. The rearrangement links TRBV9 to TRBJ1-2; the D gene is possibly TRBD1 (5 bases). Germline V lookup: CDR1 SGDLS, CDR2 YYNGEE. The CDR3 length is 15 residues. With 3 bases removed from V and 6 bases from J, the gap between germline ends came to 18 bases. The CDR3 spells CASSAGGVGGDGYTF. The DNA of the CDR3 is TGTGCCAGCAGCGCCGGCGGTGTGGGAGGGGATGGCTACACCTTC.

V gene TRBV7-9 combines with J gene TRBJ2-2, with D maybe TRBD1 (6 bases). The CDR3 totals 14 residues. Germline V gene sequence: CDR1 SEHNR, CDR2 FQNEAQ (reference sequence). V was cut by 1 base and J by 5 bases, with 8 bases left in between. The DNA for the CDR3 is TGTGCCAGCAGCTTAGGGGGGCGTACCGGGGAGCTGTTTTTT. Translation: CASSLGGRTGELFF.

The rearrangement joins TRBV18 to TRBJ1-2; D might be TRBD1 (6 bases). Trimming took 5 bases from V and 8 from J, leaving 21 bases between them. Germline V gene data show CDR1 as KGHSH and CDR2 as LQKENI. This CDR3 contains 15 residues. CDR3 residues: CASSNEQGVPPGYTF. The CDR3 coding sequence is TGTGCCAGCTCAAATGAACAGGGTGTCCCGCCGGGCTACACCTTC.

This clone was counted a single time. The V call is TRBV10-3, the J call TRBJ2-5, with D maybe TRBD1 (5 bases). V lost 4 bases and J 5 bases, leaving 14 bases between the germline ends. The CDR3 has 14 amino acids. Looked up from germline, CDR1 is ENHRY and CDR2 is SYGVKD. Here the CDR3 reads CAISAKGPGETQYF. The CDR3 bases are TGTGCCATCAGTGCCAAGGGGCCAGGGGAGACCCAGTACTTC.

This rearrangement joins TRBV9 to TRBJ2-5; 8 nucleotides agree with TRBD2. CDR3 length equals 15 residues. From germline, CDR1 is SGDLS and CDR2 YYNGEE. J gave up 5 bases and V 0 bases, and 6 bases lay outside the gene matches. Written as DNA, the CDR3 is TGTGCCAGCAGCGTAGGGCCCGGGAGGGGTGAGACCCAGTACTTC. Translating it yields CASSVGPGRGETQYF.

V and J are TRBV7-9 and TRBJ2-7; possibly TRBD2 for D (5 bases). Per the germline V gene, CDR1 is SEHNR and CDR2 is FQNEAQ (reference sequence). V lost 4 bases, J lost 6 bases, and 16 bases lay in between. The CDR3 consists of 14 residues. This CDR3 reads CASSSSGKSPEQYF. As DNA, the CDR3 is TGTGCCAGCAGCTCGAGCGGCAAATCCCCCGAGCAGTACTTC.

The V and J genes are TRBV30 and TRBJ1-1; the D gene is possibly TRBD1 (6 bases). V shed 3 bases and J shed 10 bases, with 12 bases lying between them. CDR3 length equals 11 residues. Germline CDR1 is GTSNPN and CDR2 is SVGIG (reference sequence). Here the CDR3 DNA reads TGTGCCTGGAGGCAGGGGCAGGGAGCTTTCTTT. Protein product: CAWRQGQGAFF.

The genes are TRBV7-9 and TRBJ2-1, with D possibly matching TRBD2 (5 bases). Between the trimmed V and J ends, which lost 7 bases and 10 bases, there was a span of 11 bases. Germline values: CDR1 SEHNR, CDR2 FQNEAQ (reference sequence). This CDR3 comprises 11 residues. The CDR3 nucleotides are TGTGCCAGCACCCTACGGGAAGAGCAGTTCTTC. It codes for CASTLREEQFF.